This TCR beta chain was documented in a study of OX40 agonist ivuxolimab in advanced cancers. In the study overall: The dose-escalation cohort was approximately 85% male, with a mean age of approximately 61 years, ranging about 23 to 90. The study's findings and limits: Nonresponders included some who also had low normalized T-cell clonal expansion. Still undetermined is the antigen specificity of the expanded peripheral T cells.

CDR1 and CDR2 (germline): SGHRS, YFSETQ. The length of the CDR3 is 14 residues. The V and J ends lost 0 bases and 3 bases respectively, with 10 bases between them. About this clone: As yet, its antigen is unknown.

Assay used: immunoSEQ multiplex PCR; TCRdb lists only in-frame clones, some missing. The sample consists of about 120,000 clones, around 91% of them appearing once. The sample consisted of CD4+ or CD8+ T cells sorted from blood, taken in a trial of the OX40 agonist ivuxolimab. This chain uses TRBV5-1 with TRBJ2-7; a weak D match, TRBD1 (5 bases). The receptor was isolated from an adult with an advanced solid tumor such as melanoma, head and neck, liver or kidney cancer. Here the CDR3 reads CASSLAGPLYEQYF. The CDR3 nucleotides are TGCGCCAGCAGCTTGGCAGGGCCGCTCTACGAGCAGTACTTC.